This T cell receptor beta chain came from a study of T cells in localized non-small cell lung cancer. Findings and limits, study-wide: The appearance of a median approximately 55 of the top 100 tumor clones was seen in adjacent lung.

V was trimmed by 4 bases and J by 6 bases, leaving 12 bases between them. CDR1 is SQVTM, CDR2 ANQGSEA, per germline. The CDR3 spans 12 residues. Repertoires were generated with immunoSEQ multiplex PCR, while TCRdb's copy carries only in-frame clones and drops some. This sample has about 1,400 clones, with roughly 22% found just once. To note about this clone: As yet, its antigen is unknown.

This TCR came from a male donor aged 60 or over with stage III squamous cell lung carcinoma. J is TRBJ1-2 and V is TRBV29-1; D might be TRBD1 (6 bases). Sequencing was performed on lung tumor tissue, taken before any cancer treatment. Here the CDR3 DNA reads TGCAGCGTTGTACAGGGTTTCAATGGCTACACCTTC. It is translated as CSVVQGFNGYTF.